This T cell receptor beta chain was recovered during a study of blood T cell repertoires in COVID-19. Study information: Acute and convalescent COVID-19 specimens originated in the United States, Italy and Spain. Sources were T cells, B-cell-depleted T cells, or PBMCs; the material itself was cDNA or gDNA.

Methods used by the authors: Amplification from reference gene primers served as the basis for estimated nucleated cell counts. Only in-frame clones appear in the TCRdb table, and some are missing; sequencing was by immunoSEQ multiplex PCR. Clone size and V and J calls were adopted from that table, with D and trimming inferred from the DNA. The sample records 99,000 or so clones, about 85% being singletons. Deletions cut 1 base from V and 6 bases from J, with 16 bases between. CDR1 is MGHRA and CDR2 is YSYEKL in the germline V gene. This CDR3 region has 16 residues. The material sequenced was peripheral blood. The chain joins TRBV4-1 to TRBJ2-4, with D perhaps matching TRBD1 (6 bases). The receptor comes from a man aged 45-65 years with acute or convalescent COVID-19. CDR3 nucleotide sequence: TGCGCCAGCAGCCAAGCCGTCGAACAGGGATCAAACATTCAGTACTTC. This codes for CASSQAVEQGSNIQYF.